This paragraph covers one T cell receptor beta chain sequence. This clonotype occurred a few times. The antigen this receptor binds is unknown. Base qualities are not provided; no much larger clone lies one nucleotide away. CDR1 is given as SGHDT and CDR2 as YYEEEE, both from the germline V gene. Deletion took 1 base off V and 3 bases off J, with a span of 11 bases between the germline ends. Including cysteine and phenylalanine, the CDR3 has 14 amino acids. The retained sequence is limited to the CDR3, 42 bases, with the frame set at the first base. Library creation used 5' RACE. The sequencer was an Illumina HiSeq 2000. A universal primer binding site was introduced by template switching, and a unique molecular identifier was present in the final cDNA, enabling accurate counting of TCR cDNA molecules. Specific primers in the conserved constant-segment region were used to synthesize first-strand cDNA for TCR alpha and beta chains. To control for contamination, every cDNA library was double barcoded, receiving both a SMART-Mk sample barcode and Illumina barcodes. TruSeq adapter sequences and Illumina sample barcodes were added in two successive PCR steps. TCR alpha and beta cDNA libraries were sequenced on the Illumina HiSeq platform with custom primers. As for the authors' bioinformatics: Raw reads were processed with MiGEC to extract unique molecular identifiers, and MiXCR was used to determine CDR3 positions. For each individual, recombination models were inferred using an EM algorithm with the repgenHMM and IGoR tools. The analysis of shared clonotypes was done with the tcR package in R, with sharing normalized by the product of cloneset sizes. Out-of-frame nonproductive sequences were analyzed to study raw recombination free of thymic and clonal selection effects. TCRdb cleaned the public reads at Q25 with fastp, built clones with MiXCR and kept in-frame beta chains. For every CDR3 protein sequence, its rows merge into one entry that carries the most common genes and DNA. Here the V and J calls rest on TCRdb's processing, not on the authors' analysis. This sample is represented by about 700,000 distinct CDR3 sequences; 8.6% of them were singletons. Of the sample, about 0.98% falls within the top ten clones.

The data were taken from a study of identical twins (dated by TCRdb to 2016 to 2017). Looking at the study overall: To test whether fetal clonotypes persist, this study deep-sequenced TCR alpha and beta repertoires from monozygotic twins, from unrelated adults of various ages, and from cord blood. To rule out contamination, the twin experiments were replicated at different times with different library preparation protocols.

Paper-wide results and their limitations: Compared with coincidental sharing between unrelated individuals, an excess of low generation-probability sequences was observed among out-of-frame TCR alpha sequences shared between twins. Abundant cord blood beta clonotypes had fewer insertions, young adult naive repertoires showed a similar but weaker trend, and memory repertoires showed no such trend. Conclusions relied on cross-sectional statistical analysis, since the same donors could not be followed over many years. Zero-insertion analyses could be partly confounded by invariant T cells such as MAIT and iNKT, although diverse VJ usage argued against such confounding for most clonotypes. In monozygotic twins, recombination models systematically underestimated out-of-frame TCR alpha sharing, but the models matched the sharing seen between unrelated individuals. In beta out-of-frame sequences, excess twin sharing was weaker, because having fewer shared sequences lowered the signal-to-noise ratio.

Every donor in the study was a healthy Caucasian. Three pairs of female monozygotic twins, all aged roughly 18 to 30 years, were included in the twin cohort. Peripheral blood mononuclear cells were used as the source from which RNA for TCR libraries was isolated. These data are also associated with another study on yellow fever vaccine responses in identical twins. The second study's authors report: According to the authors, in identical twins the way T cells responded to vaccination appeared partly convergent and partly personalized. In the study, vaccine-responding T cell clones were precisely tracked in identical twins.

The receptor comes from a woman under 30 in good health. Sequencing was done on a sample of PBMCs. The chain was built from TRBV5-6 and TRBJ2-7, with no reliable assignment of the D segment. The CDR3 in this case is CASSLTGRDYEQYF. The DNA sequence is TGTGCCAGCAGCTTGACGGGTAGGGACTACGAGCAGTACTTC.